This paragraph covers one T cell receptor (beta chain) sequence. The repertoire was sequenced with immunoSEQ multiplex PCR; TCRdb's copy has only in-frame clones and lacks some. The repertoire holds about 660,000 clones, approximately 88% seen once, with approximately 0.01% in the top ten. This sample stems from a study of shared T cell receptors in the human thymus. The CDR3 has 18 residues. With 6 bases clipped from V and 0 bases from J, the junction kept 13 bases outside the gene matches. CDR1 is LNHDA and CDR2 is SQIVND in the germline V gene (reference sequence). The same sample was also used in a study of human thymus T cells. That paper notes: Thymic as well as blood repertoires seemed to favor certain V and J genes unevenly.

This TCR derives from a boy under two years old with a congenital heart defect. The chain has TRBV19 and TRBJ1-5, with 8 bases identical to TRBD1. The sequenced material came from thymocytes. This CDR3 is CASSLRDRNDYSNQPQHF. Written as DNA, the CDR3 is TGTGCCAGTAGCCTCCGGGACAGGAACGACTATAGCAATCAGCCCCAGCATTTT.